Sequencing of this TCR beta chain was carried out in a study of blood T cell repertoires in COVID-19. Germline V gene sequence: CDR1 SGHDT, CDR2 YYEEEE. The V and J ends lost 3 bases and 6 bases respectively, with 13 bases between them. The CDR3 consists of 14 residues. This clone was seen only a few times. This table comes from immunoSEQ multiplex PCR, and its TCRdb copy is limited to in-frame clones, with some not included. The sample lists some 500,000 clones, 70% to 90% seen once, with 7.5% to 9% in the top ten. This clonotype was obtained from a woman between 45 and 65 years old with COVID-19, enrolled during active disease. Specimen: peripheral blood. This chain joins TRBV5-6 and TRBJ1-5; D ambiguous. In nucleotides, the CDR3 is TGTGCCAGCAGCTGGGGAGGAGTGGGTCAGCCCCAGCATTTT. Its translation: CASSWGGVGQPQHF.